The clone carrying this T cell receptor beta chain was picked up many times. Antigen: not known. Time point given: newly diagnosed GD, antithyroid drugs for less than 3 months. PBMC RNA served as the TCR library source. Graves' disease diagnosis was established per American Thyroid Association guidelines. Construction of TCR beta libraries relied on iRepertoire HTBI primers and on Arm-PCR targeting CDR3 regions. TCRdb called the multiplex PCR reads again in MiXCR, with one record for every CDR3 protein. The table has 200,000 to 250,000 distinct CDR3 sequences, roughly a fifth seen once. Deletions cut 6 bases from V and 3 bases from J, with 14 bases between. This CDR3 comprises 14 residues. CDR1 MNHEY and CDR2 SMNVEV come from the germline V gene (reference sequence). The data originate from a study of regulatory T cells in long-lasting Graves disease. Study-level results: Accuracy was perhaps lowered by the small sample size.

Separately, the same data were catalogued under a study of T cells in Graves' hyperthyroidism and ophthalmopathy. This second study notes: Orbital computed tomography, thyroid ultrasound, serum thyroxine and TRAb, and clinical symptoms together informed the diagnoses. By a 13 V-J model, ophthalmopathy was set apart from stable hyperthyroidism.

The source is a woman in her thirties with Graves disease. The rearrangement links TRBV27 to TRBJ2-5, with D tentatively TRBD2 (6 bases). This material consisted of peripheral blood mononuclear cells (PBMCs), taken at new diagnosis, from a patient treated with antithyroid drugs. The CDR3 DNA follows: TGTGCCAGCAGCCACGAGTGGGGGGAAGAGACCCAGTACTTC. This translates into CASSHEWGEETQYF.